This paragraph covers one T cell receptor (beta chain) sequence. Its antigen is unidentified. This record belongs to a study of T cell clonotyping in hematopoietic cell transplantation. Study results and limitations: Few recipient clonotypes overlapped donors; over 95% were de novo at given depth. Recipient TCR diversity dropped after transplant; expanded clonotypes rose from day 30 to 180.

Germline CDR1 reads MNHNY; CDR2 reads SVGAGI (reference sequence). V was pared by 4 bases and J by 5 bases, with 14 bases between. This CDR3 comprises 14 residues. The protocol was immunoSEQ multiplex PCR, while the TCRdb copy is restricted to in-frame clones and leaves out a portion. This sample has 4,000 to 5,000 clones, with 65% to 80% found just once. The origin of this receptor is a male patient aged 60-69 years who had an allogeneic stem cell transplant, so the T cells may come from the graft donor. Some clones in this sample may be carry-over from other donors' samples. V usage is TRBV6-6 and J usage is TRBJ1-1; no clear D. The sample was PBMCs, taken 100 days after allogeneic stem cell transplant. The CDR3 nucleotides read TGTGCCAGCAGTTTGGTCCTGAGAAGTACTGAAGCTTTCTTT. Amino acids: CASSLVLRSTEAFF.